Listed here is a single T cell receptor (beta chain). No cognate antigen has been identified for it. Base qualities are not provided; no much larger clone lies one nucleotide away. TCRbeta CDR3 regions were amplified from genomic DNA using the immunoSEQ Assay, a bias-controlled multiplex PCR. The original pipeline was this. Within the assay, amplification of reference gene primers was used to estimate how many nucleated cells each sample contained. To quantify the absolute abundance of each unique TCRbeta CDR3 rearrangement, sequence reads were collapsed and filtered. For each sample, productive Simpson clonality was calculated as the square root of Simpson's diversity index across productive rearrangements. TCRdb mirrors the immuneACCESS table, restricted to in-frame sequences. Some clones are absent from its copies; in checked studies, under half trace to an unresolved V gene, and the reason for the others is unknown. V and J calls and clone size are those listed in that table; D and trimming were worked out from the DNA. Recorded for this sample are roughly 230,000 clones; 85% to 90% of them occurred a single time. Of the sample, around 2.3% is held by the ten largest clones.

This record belongs to a study of blood T cell repertoires in COVID-19 (dated by TCRdb to the early 2020s). With regard to the full study: Samples from collaborators originated in the United States, Italy and Spain and spanned both the acute and convalescent phases of COVID-19. The dataset comprised deeply sampled blood TCRbeta repertoires from subjects exposed to, actively infected with, or recovered from COVID-19. HLA class I and class II types, where available, came from metadata supplied by the sample provider rather than from assay-based typing. The prospective study material was composed of cDNA or gDNA derived from T cells, B-cell-depleted T cells, or PBMCs. Nearly every sample came with metadata listing a de-identified subject ID, COVID-19 status, age in years and sex. The samples were drawn from two sources: the first 160 participants of the ongoing ImmuneRACE study, and 1,000 to 1,500 subjects contributed by 6 global collaborators. The repertoires were made available in a free public database intended to serve as a resource for research on the immune response to SARS-CoV-2.

One collaborating source in Seattle enrolled patients while the patients were actively infected and followed the patients over time throughout the course of disease. Collaborating institutions collected whole blood in K2EDTA tubes following their own protocols. For TCRbeta analysis, collaborators shipped samples in one of three forms: frozen whole blood, isolated PBMCs, or DNA extracted from either of those sample types. CDR1 and CDR2, per the germline V gene, are SGHRS and YFSETQ. Taken from cysteine to phenylalanine, the CDR3 has 14 residues. Here the CDR3 DNA is all that survives: 42 bases in frame from base 1. Trimming takes 4 bases from V and 3 bases from J, and the germline ends sit 13 bases apart. The paper as a whole reports these results and caveats: Clinical and demographic metadata were provided uncurated, with the amount varying by source and participant.

In this chain, TRBV5-1 is recombined with TRBJ1-2; the D segment could be TRBD1, given 5 matching bases. The sample was peripheral blood. This TCR derives from a woman aged 55-69 years with COVID-19, enrolled during active disease. CDR3 region: CASSEDGGDYGYTF. The nucleotide sequence is given as TGCGCCAGCAGCGAGGACGGGGGGGACTATGGCTACACCTTC.